This T cell receptor (beta chain) was identified during a study of T-cell reconstitution after alpha-beta-depleted transplantation in children. Unique molecular identifiers were built into the TCRbeta library. TCRdb called the PCR reads again in MiXCR, with one record for every CDR3 protein. The profile shows some 500,000 distinct CDR3 sequences, 15% to 20% of them singletons. Germline V gene lookup returns CDR1 SGHRS and CDR2 YFSETQ. The CDR3 spans 15 residues. V was shortened by 0 bases and J by 4 bases, with 11 bases between the two germline ends. This chain connects TRBV5-1 to TRBJ2-1; D gene ambiguous. The TCR comes from a human donor who donated a stem cell graft to a child with acute lymphoblastic leukemia. This specimen consisted of PBMCs from the stem cell graft donor, obtained from the stem cell graft. The CDR3: CASSLGPPPYNEQFF. DNA for the CDR3: TGCGCCAGCAGCTTGGGTCCTCCCCCGTACAATGAGCAGTTCTTC.